The 11 T cell receptor beta chains below were found in one sample sequenced in a study of tissue T cells after allogeneic stem cell transplantation. Produced via immunoSEQ multiplex PCR; TCRdb's table is partial and in-frame only. The sample lists roughly 8,900 clones, around 62% occurring once. This sample comprised tissue from the ileum, obtained at autopsy. Receptor source: a woman between 18 and 55 years old with breast cancer.

The chain employs TRBV20-1 and TRBJ1-2; D ambiguous. Germline V gene data show CDR1 as DFQATT and CDR2 as SNEGSKA (reference sequence). This CDR3 contains 10 residues. Trimming pared 1 base from V and 7 bases from J, leaving 4 bases between. CDR3 in DNA: TGCAGTGCTAGAGTCGGTGGCTACACCTTC. Its protein is CSARVGGYTF.

The rearrangement links TRBV28 to TRBJ1-6; 7 nucleotides agree with TRBD1. The CDR3 sequence is 14 residues long. The V segment lost 6 bases and the J segment 6 bases; nucleotides outside the gene matches: 5. CDR1 and CDR2 (germline): MDHEN, SYDVKM. In DNA, the CDR3 is TGTGCCAGCAGGGGGGACAGCTTTAATTCACCCCTCCACTTT. Amino acids: CASRGDSFNSPLHF.

The genes are TRBV14 and TRBJ2-1; no definite D call. Germline V gene sequence: CDR1 SGHDN, CDR2 FVKESK. The CDR3 length is 14 residues. Trimming cost V 4 bases and J 9 bases, with 16 bases left between them. CDR3 in DNA: TGTGCCAGCAGCCCTTCTTCCCAGCTCGGTGAGCAGTTCTTC. Translated: CASSPSSQLGEQFF.

By its share, this clone is medium-sized (0.01 to 0.1%). The rearrangement joins TRBV5-4 to TRBJ1-1; 7 bases are a match to TRBD1. J gave up 4 bases and V 7 bases, and 10 bases lay outside the gene matches. This CDR3 comprises 14 residues. Germline V gene lookup returns CDR1 SGHNT and CDR2 YYREEE (reference sequence). CDR3 DNA sequence: TGTGCCAGCCGCTCGGGGAGGGGGCGCACTGAAGCTTTCTTT. Amino acid sequence: CASRSGRGRTEAFF.

As concerns this clone: Mismatch with germline at one junction end may stem from a read error. The chain is built from TRBV7-2 and TRBJ2-3, with 7 positions matching TRBD2. Germline V gene sequence: CDR1 SGHTA, CDR2 FQGNSA. The CDR3 sequence is 16 residues long. The CDR3 spells CATSLVSSGSTDTQYF. The CDR3 nucleotides read TGTGCCACCAGCTTAGTGAGTAGCGGGAGCACAGATACGCAGTATTTT.

Judged by abundance, this clone is medium-sized. The chain carries TRBV7-9 and TRBJ2-3, with 11 bases aligning to TRBD2. The CDR3 loop spans 14 amino acids. Germline V gene data show CDR1 as SEHNR and CDR2 as FQNEAQ (reference sequence). With V trimmed by 5 bases and J by 6 bases, 4 bases remained unmatched. The CDR3 is CASSDTSGGDTQYF. Written as DNA, the CDR3 is TGTGCCAGCAGCGATACTAGCGGGGGCGATACGCAGTATTTT.

The chain links TRBV29-1 to TRBJ2-1, with D uncertain. V was clipped by 4 bases and J by 8 bases, with 9 bases between them. The CDR3 sequence is 11 residues long. The V gene's germline CDR1 is SQVTM and CDR2 ANQGSEA. This CDR3 is CSVVVADEQFF. The CDR3 nucleotides are TGCAGCGTTGTGGTTGCTGATGAGCAGTTCTTC.

A word on this clone: The sample carries other DNA sequences with the same CDR3. The chain joins TRBV30 to TRBJ1-5, with a weak D call TRBD1 (5 bases). Germline lookup yields CDR1 GTSNPN and CDR2 SVGIG (reference sequence). CDR3 length equals 13 residues. The V end lost 0 bases, the J end lost 5 bases, and 8 bases lay between the germline ends. The DNA for the CDR3 is TGTGCCTGGAGTGTTCAGGGAGATCAGCCCCAGCATTTT. Encoded protein: CAWSVQGDQPQHF.

CDR3 coding DNA: TGTGCCAGTAGAGGTAATGAAAAACTGTTTTTT. Translation: CASRGNEKLFF. V and J are TRBV19 and TRBJ1-4; no firm D call. CDR1 is LNHDA, CDR2 SQIVND, per germline (reference sequence). The CDR3 loop spans 11 amino acids. The V and J ends lost 6 bases and 4 bases respectively, with 3 bases between them.

The V and J genes are TRBV18 and TRBJ2-5; possibly TRBD1 for D (6 bases). The germline V and J ends were trimmed by 0 bases and 2 bases, with 10 bases remaining between them. This CDR3 has 15 residues. Germline CDR1 and CDR2: KGHSH and LQKENI. The CDR3 protein is CASSPPGQTQETQYF. Here the CDR3 DNA reads TGTGCCAGCTCACCACCGGGACAAACACAAGAGACCCAGTACTTC.

The chain has TRBV14 and TRBJ2-1, with 10 bases matching TRBD2. V lost 1 base to trimming and J lost 4 bases; unmatched junction nucleotides: 4. The CDR3 length is 16 residues. Looked up from germline, CDR1 is SGHDN and CDR2 is FVKESK. The CDR3 is CASSQARTSGYNEQFF. DNA for the CDR3: TGTGCCAGCAGCCAAGCCCGGACTAGCGGTTACAATGAGCAGTTCTTC.